These T cell receptor beta chains were read from a single sample in a study of regulatory T cells in long-lasting Graves disease. TCRdb called the multiplex PCR reads again in MiXCR, with one record for every CDR3 protein. Found here are 420,000 or so distinct CDR3 sequences, about 16% of them singletons; the top ten hold 20% to 25%. The sample was also linked to a second study, of T cells in Graves' hyperthyroidism and ophthalmopathy.

Here the sequenced sample was peripheral blood mononuclear cells (PBMCs), taken at new diagnosis, from a patient treated with antithyroid drugs. Receptor source: a woman between 18 and 30 years old with Graves disease. CDR3s include the opening cysteine and the closing phenylalanine or tryptophan. Fields, in order: V gene, D gene, clone size, J gene, CDR3 length, CDR3 DNA, CDR3 protein. The D gene is left open where the match is weak. Clone size appears in some rows only: once, few, many, or a class for an expanded clone.

TRBV19	.	.	TRBJ2-2	14	TGTGCCAGTAGTAAGCTACCGAACACCGGGGAGCTGTTTTTT	CASSKLPNTGELFF
TRBV12-3/TRBV12-4	.	many	TRBJ1-1	15	TGTGCCAGCAGTTTAACAGCCGGAACTAACACTGAAGCTTTCTTT	CASSLTAGTNTEAFF
TRBV19	.	.	TRBJ2-6	16	TGTGCCAGTAGTTCAACCACAGGGTCTGGGGCCAACGTCCTGACTTTC	CASSSTTGSGANVLTF
TRBV27	TRBD1	many	TRBJ2-1	15	TGTGCCAGCACCTCCGGACAGGGGGTGTACAATGAGCAGTTCTTC	CASTSGQGVYNEQFF
TRBV7-9	.	many	TRBJ1-1	10	TGTGCCAGCAGCCGCACTGAAGCTTTCTTT	CASSRTEAFF
TRBV6-1	TRBD2	many	TRBJ2-7	14	TGTGCCAGCAGTGGTCCGACTAGCGCAAACGAGCAGTACTTC	CASSGPTSANEQYF
TRBV28	TRBD1	.	TRBJ2-7	16	TGTGCCAGCAGTTCCCGGGACAGTAAAGCCTCCTACGAGCAGTACTTC	CASSSRDSKASYEQYF
TRBV11-2	.	many	TRBJ2-1	15	TGTGCCAGCAGCTTAGACAGGGAGTTCTACAATGAGCAGTTCTTC	CASSLDREFYNEQFF
TRBV20-1	.	few	TRBJ2-5	13	TGCAGTGCTAGAAGGTCGGGACGAGAGACCCAGTACTTC	CSARRSGRETQYF
TRBV20-1	.	many	TRBJ2-5	12	TGCAGTGCGCCTCTAGCGAGAGAGACCCAGTACTTC	CSAPLARETQYF
TRBV7-2	TRBD2	many	TRBJ2-1	13	TGTGCCAGCAGTTCCAGCGGGAGAAATGAGCAGTTCTTC	CASSSSGRNEQFF
TRBV5-1	.	many	TRBJ2-1	17	TGCGCCAGCAGCTTGGCGGGGGCGCGAAGCTCCTACAATGAGCAGTTCTTC	CASSLAGARSSYNEQFF
TRBV7-8	.	.	TRBJ1-4	16	TGTGCCAGCAGCTCGGTAACCGGGACGGAGAATGAAAAACTGTTTTTT	CASSSVTGTENEKLFF
TRBV20-1	.	many	TRBJ2-2	14	TGCAGTGCTTTGAAGAGCGCGAACACCGGGGAGCTGTTTTTT	CSALKSANTGELFF
TRBV7-9	.	.	TRBJ2-1	19	.	CASSFYICSPRGHSNEQFF
TRBV28	TRBD1	.	TRBJ1-1	15	TGTGCCAGCAATCGGGGCAGGGGGCTAAACACTGAAGCTTTCTTT	CASNRGRGLNTEAFF
TRBV28	TRBD1	many	TRBJ2-1	16	TGTGCCAGCAGTCCCCCGGGACAGGGGTCATACAATGAGCAGTTCTTC	CASSPPGQGSYNEQFF
TRBV29-1	TRBD2	few	TRBJ2-2	16	TGCAGCGTTGGACTAGCGGGAGCTCAAGGGACCGGGGAGCTGTTTTTT	CSVGLAGAQGTGELFF
TRBV9	.	few	TRBJ2-6	15	TGTGCCAGCAGCGTAGCCGGGCACGGGGCCAACGTCCTGACTTTC	CASSVAGHGANVLTF
TRBV12-3/TRBV12-4	TRBD1	few	TRBJ2-1	15	TGTGCCAGCAGGTACGGGACAGCGAAATACAATGAGCAGTTCTTC	CASRYGTAKYNEQFF
TRBV3-1	.	many	TRBJ2-1	14	TGTGCCAGCAGCCACAGGGGAAGTCACAATGAGCAGTTCTTC	CASSHRGSHNEQFF